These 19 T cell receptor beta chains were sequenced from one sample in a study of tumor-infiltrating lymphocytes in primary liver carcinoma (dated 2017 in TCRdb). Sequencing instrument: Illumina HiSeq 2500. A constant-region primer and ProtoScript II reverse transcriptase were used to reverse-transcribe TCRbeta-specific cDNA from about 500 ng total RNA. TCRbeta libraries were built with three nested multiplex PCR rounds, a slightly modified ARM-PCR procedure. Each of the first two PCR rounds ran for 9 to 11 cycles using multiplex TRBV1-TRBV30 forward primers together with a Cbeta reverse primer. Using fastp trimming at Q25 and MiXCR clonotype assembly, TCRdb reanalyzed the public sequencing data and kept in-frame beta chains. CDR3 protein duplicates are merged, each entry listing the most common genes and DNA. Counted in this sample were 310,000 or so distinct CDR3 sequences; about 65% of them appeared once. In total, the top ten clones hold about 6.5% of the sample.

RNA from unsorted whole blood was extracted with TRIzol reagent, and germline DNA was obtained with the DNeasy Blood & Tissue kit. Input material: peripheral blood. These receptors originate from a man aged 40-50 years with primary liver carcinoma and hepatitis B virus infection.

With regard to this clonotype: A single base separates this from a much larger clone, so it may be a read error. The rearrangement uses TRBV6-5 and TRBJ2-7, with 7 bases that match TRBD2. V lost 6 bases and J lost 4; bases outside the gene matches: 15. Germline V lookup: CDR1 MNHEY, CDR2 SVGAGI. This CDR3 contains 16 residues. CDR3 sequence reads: CASSHRGVNSGYEQYF. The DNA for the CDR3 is TGTGCCAGCAGCCATCGGGGGGTCAACAGCGGGTACGAGCAGTACTTC.

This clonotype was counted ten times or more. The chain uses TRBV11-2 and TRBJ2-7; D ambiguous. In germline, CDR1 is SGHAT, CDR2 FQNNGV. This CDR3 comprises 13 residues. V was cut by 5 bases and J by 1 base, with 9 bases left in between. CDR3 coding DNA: TGTGCCAGCAGCCTCCCCTTTTCCTACGAGCAGTACTTC. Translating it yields CASSLPFSYEQYF.

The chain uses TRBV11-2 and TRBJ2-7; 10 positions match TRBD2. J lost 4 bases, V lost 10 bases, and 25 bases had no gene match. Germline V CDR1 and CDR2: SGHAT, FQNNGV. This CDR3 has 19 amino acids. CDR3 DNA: TGTGCCATTAGCTCCACTAGCGGGATTCGCGCGACCGTAACTTACGAGCAGTACTTC. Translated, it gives CAISSTSGIRATVTYEQYF.

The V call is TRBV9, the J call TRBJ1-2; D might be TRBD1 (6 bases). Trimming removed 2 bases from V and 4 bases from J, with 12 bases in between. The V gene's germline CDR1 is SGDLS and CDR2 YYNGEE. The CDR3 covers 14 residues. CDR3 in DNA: TGTGCCAGCAGCGTCCCGGGGGGCGGCTATGGCTACACCTTC. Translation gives CASSVPGGGYGYTF.

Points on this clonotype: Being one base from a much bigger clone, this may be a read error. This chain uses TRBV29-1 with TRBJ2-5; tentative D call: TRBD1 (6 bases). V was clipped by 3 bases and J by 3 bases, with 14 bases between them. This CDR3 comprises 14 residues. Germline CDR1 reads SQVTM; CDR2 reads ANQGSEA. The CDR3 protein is CSVEGTIKEETQYF. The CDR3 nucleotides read TGCAGCGTTGAGGGGACAATAAAGGAAGAGACCCAGTACTTC.

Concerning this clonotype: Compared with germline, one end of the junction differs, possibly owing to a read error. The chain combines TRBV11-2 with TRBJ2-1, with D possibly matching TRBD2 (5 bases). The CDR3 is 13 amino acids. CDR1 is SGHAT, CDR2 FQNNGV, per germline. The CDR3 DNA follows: TGTACCAGCAGCTTAGATATAGCGAATGGGCAGTTCTTC. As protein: CTSSLDIANGQFF.

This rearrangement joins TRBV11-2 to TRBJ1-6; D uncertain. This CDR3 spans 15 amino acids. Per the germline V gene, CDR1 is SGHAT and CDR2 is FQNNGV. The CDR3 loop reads CDGSSQYGVNSPLHF. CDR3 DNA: TGTGACGGTAGCTCACAATATGGGGTTAATTCACCCCTCCACTTT.

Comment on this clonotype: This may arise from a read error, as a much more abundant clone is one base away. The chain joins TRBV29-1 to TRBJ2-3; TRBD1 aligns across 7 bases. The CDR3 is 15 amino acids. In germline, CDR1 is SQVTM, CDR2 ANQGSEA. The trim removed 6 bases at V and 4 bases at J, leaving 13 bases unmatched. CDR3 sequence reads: CSVVTSGGSPDTQYF. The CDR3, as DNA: TGCAGCGTAGTGACATCAGGGGGAAGCCCAGATACGCAGTATTTT.

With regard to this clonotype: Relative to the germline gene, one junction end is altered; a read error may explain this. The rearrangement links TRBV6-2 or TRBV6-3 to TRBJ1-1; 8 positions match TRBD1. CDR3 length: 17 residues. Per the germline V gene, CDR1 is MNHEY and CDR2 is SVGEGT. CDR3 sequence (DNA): TGTGCCAGCATTTACCCCCGGACAGGGCCGGTGAACACTGAAGCTTTCTTT. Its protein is CASIYPRTGPVNTEAFF.

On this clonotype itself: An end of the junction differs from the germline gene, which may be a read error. The CDR3, as DNA: TGTGCCAGCAGTAACCGGGACTGGAGTAATGAGCAGCTCTTC. It codes for CASSNRDWSNEQLF. V and J are TRBV6-2 or TRBV6-3 and TRBJ2-1; weak D call: TRBD2 (6 bases). The CDR3 consists of 14 residues. Germline CDR1 is MNHEY and CDR2 is SVGEGT.

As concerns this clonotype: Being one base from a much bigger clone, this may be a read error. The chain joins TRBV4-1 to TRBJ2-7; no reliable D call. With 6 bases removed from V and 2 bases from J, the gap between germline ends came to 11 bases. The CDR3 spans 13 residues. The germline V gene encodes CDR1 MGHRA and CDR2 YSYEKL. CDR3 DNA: TGCGCCAGCAGGTCTGACGGAACCTACGAGCAGTACTTC. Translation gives CASRSDGTYEQYF.

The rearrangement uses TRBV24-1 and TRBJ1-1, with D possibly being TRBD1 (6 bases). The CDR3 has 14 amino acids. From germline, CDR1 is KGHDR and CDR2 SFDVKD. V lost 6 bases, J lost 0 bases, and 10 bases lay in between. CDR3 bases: TGTGCCACCAGTCCTACAGGGATGAACACTGAAGCTTTCTTT. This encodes CATSPTGMNTEAFF.

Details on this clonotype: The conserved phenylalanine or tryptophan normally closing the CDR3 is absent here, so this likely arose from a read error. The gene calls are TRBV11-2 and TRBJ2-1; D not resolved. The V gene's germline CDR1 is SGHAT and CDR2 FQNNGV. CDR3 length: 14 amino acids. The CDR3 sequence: CVSSPSEGPKEQFS. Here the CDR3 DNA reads TGTGTCAGCAGCCCATCGGAAGGGCCAAAGGAGCAGTTCTCC.

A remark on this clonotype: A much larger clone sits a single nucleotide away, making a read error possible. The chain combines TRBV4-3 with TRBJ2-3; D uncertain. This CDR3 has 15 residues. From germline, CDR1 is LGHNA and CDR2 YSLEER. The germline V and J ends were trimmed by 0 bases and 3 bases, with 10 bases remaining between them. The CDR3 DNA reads TGCGCCAGCAGCCAAGATGTCACCAGTACAGATACGCAGTATTTT. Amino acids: CASSQDVTSTDTQYF.

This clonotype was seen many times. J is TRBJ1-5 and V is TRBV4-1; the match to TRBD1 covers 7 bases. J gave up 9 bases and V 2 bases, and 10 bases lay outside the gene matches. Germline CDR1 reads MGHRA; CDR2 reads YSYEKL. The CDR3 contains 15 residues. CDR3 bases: TGCGCCAGCAGCCAAACGGGACAGCCGTCTCGGCCCCAGCATTTT. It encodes CASSQTGQPSRPQHF.

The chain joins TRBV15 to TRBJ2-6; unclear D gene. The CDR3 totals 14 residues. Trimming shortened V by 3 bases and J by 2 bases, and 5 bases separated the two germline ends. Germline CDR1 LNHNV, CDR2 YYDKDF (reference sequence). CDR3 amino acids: CATSSWTGANVLTF. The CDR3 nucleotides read TGTGCCACCAGCAGCTGGACTGGGGCCAACGTCCTGACTTTC. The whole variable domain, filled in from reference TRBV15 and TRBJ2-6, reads DAMVIQNPRYQVTQFGKPVTLSCSQTLNHNVMYWYQQKSSQAPKLLFHYYDKDFNNEADTPDNFQSRRPNTSFCFLDIRSPGLGDTAMYLCATSSWTGANVLTFGAGSRLTVL.

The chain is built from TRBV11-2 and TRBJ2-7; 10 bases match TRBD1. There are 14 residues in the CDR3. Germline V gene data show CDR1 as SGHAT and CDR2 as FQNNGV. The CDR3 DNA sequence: TGTGCATGCAGCCTCGGGACAGGGGACTACGAGCAGTACTTC. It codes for CACSLGTGDYEQYF.

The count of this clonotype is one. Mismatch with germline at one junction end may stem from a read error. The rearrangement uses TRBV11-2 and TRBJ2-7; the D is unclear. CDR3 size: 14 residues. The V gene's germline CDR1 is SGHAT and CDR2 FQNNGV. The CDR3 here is CASSQEAYSNEQYF. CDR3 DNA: TGTGCCAGCAGCCAAGAGGCTTACTCCAACGAGCAGTACTTC.

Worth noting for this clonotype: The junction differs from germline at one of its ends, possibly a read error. In nucleotides, the CDR3 is TGTGCCAGCAGTCGAAAGGGAAGCGGGGATTGGAATGAACAGTTCTTC. Its translation is CASSRKGSGDWNEQFF. The genes are TRBV6-1 and TRBJ2-1; 7 nucleotides match TRBD2. The CDR3 has 16 amino acids. Germline lookup yields CDR1 MNHNS and CDR2 SASEGT.